This T cell receptor (beta chain) was obtained from a study of beta chain features in type 1 diabetes. The study's findings and limits: Type 1 diabetes patients had moderately but significantly shorter TCRB CDR3s in all four CD4+ subsets.

Comments on this clone: Its antigen is as yet unknown.

Reverse transcription of all isolated RNA meant that expressed TCRB transcripts were sequenced. Only in-frame clones appear in the TCRdb table, and some are missing; sequencing was by immunoSEQ multiplex PCR. Seen here are some 200,000 clones, 16% observed once, and the top ten hold about 0.092%. V lost 7 bases, J lost 5 bases, and 10 bases lay in between. From germline, CDR1 is SGHTA and CDR2 FQGTGA. The CDR3 totals 12 residues. V and J are TRBV7-3 and TRBJ2-3; tentatively, D is TRBD2 (5 bases). The TCR sequence derives from a man in his thirties or forties with type 1 diabetes. Specimen: naive CD4+ T cells from blood. DNA for the CDR3: TGTGCCAGCAACAGCGGTCAAGATACGCAGTATTTT. As protein: CASNSGQDTQYF.